Listed below are T cell receptor beta chains from one sample, sequenced in a study of OX40 agonist ivuxolimab in advanced cancers. The assay was immunoSEQ multiplex PCR, and TCRdb's table has in-frame clones only and misses some. Of 81,000 or so clones in the sample, roughly 89% were seen once. Source: CD4+ or CD8+ T cells sorted from blood, taken in a trial of the OX40 agonist ivuxolimab. Every receptor here comes from an adult with an advanced solid tumor such as melanoma, head and neck, liver or kidney cancer. CDR3s include the opening cysteine and the closing phenylalanine or tryptophan.

v_gene,j_gene,CDR3aa
TRBV30,TRBJ1-5,CAWSWGGNQPQHF
TRBV2,TRBJ1-1,CASMQGWNTEAFF
TRBV30,TRBJ2-2,CAWTSLGVGTGELFF
TRBV4-3,TRBJ2-1,CASSQVGRRGPYNEQFF
TRBV30,TRBJ1-1,CAWSVPPTPAFF
TRBV11-3,TRBJ2-2,CASSLELSGELFF
TRBV6-1,TRBJ2-6,CASSDIPSGANVLTF
TRBV15,TRBJ2-3,CATSRVRWETQYF
TRBV19,TRBJ2-7,CASSSAPGSYEQYF
TRBV27,TRBJ2-1,CASSAQVRTYNEQFF